These 10 T cell receptor beta chains originate from one sample sequenced in a study of cytomegalovirus exposure and HLA in healthy donors. The PCR used 60 Vbeta and 13 Jbeta primers. Profiled with immunoSEQ multiplex PCR; TCRdb holds only in-frame clones, not every one. The listing contains tens of thousands of clones. The sample taken for sequencing was PBMCs. Source of these receptors: a woman aged 55-69 years in good health and CMV-seronegative.

V gene TRBV10-3 combines with J gene TRBJ2-7; 7 positions match TRBD2. The CDR3 extends over 14 amino acids. Per germline, CDR1 ENHRY and CDR2 SYGVKD. V shed 7 bases and J 0 bases; nucleotides not matched to a gene: 6. CDR3 residues: CAITPLADSYEQYF. In nucleotides, the CDR3 is TGTGCCATCACCCCTCTAGCGGACTCCTACGAGCAGTACTTC.

This rearrangement joins TRBV10-3 to TRBJ1-5; TRBD1 is a possible D gene (6 bases). This CDR3 has 18 amino acids. Germline V lookup: CDR1 ENHRY, CDR2 SYGVKD. The V and J ends lost 3 bases and 2 bases respectively, with 20 bases between them. The CDR3 region has the DNA TGTGCCATCAGTGATCGCGGCAGGGGCGGAGGTGGCAATCAGCCCCAGCATTTT. Its protein product is CAISDRGRGGGGNQPQHF.

The chain links TRBV28 to TRBJ2-3; tentatively, D is TRBD2 (6 bases). The V end lost 1 base, the J end lost 6 bases, and 8 bases lay between the germline ends. Germline V lookup: CDR1 MDHEN, CDR2 SYDVKM. This CDR3 has 13 residues. CDR3 in amino acids: CASSLSGTDTQYF. The CDR3, as DNA: TGTGCCAGCAGTTTATCCGGGACTGATACGCAGTATTTT.

The genes are TRBV5-1 and TRBJ2-7; 8 bases align to TRBD1. Germline-derived CDR1 and CDR2 are SGHRS and YFSETQ. V lost 4 bases to trimming and J lost 5 bases; unmatched junction nucleotides: 11. The CDR3 length is 15 residues. The CDR3 reads CASSTGQGYSDEQYF. CDR3 DNA: TGCGCCAGCAGCACTGGACAGGGTTACTCGGACGAGCAGTACTTC.

This rearrangement joins TRBV9 to TRBJ2-7; D possibly corresponds to TRBD2 (5 bases). CDR1 and CDR2 (germline): SGDLS, YYNGEE. This CDR3 spans 15 amino acids. Trimming removed 0 bases from V and 5 bases from J, with 15 bases in between. Here the CDR3 reads CASSVAPLVGDEQYF. The CDR3 bases are TGTGCCAGCAGCGTAGCCCCACTAGTGGGAGACGAGCAGTACTTC.

CDR3: CASSPPDRDSYEQYF. CDR3 nucleotide sequence: TGCGCCAGCAGTCCCCCGGACAGGGATTCCTACGAGCAGTACTTC. The chain combines TRBV23-1 with TRBJ2-7; 8 nucleotides line up with TRBD1. TRBV23-1 is known as an ORF, though its function is uncertain. The CDR3 is 15 residues long. With 4 bases clipped from V and 1 base from J, the junction kept 6 bases outside the gene matches.

The chain couples TRBV18 to TRBJ1-5, with TRBD1 as a possible D gene (5 bases). The CDR3 extends over 16 amino acids. Deletions cut 6 bases from V and 6 bases from J, with 21 bases between. Germline CDR1 and CDR2: KGHSH and LQKENI. For the CDR3, the DNA is TGTGCCAGCTCCCTAGCGAGGACGCAGGGAAGTCAGCCCCAGCATTTT. Encoded protein: CASSLARTQGSQPQHF. Full variable domain (remainder filled in from reference TRBV18 and TRBJ1-5): NAGVMQNPRHLVRRRGQEARLRCSPMKGHSHVYWYRQLPEEGLKFMVYLQKENIIDESGMPKERFSAEFPKEGPSILRIQQVVRGDSAAYFCASSLARTQGSQPQHFGDGTRLSIL.

The rearrangement joins TRBV18 to TRBJ2-5; a possible D gene is TRBD2 (6 bases). V was cut by 0 bases and J by 2 bases, with 10 bases left in between. The CDR3 has 15 residues. From germline, CDR1 is KGHSH and CDR2 LQKENI. CDR3 sequence (DNA): TGTGCCAGCTCACCACCCCGAGGAGGGCAAGAGACCCAGTACTTC. Amino acids: CASSPPRGGQETQYF.

The chain carries TRBV28 and TRBJ2-7, with D possibly being TRBD1 (6 bases). The V gene lost 7 bases and the J gene lost 1 base, with 14 bases spanning the gap. CDR3 length: 14 residues. Germline CDR1 and CDR2: MDHEN and SYDVKM. The DNA for the CDR3 is TGTGCCAGCAAAGAACAGGGCGAGTCCTACGAGCAGTACTTC. The encoded protein is CASKEQGESYEQYF.

The rearrangement uses TRBV11-2 and TRBJ2-7, with D unclear. There are 14 residues in the CDR3. CDR1 is SGHAT, CDR2 FQNNGV, per germline. V was pared by 8 bases and J by 3 bases, with 17 bases between. CDR3 bases: TGTGCCAGCCAACGACTTTCTTTAGGCTACGAGCAGTACTTC. It translates to CASQRLSLGYEQYF.